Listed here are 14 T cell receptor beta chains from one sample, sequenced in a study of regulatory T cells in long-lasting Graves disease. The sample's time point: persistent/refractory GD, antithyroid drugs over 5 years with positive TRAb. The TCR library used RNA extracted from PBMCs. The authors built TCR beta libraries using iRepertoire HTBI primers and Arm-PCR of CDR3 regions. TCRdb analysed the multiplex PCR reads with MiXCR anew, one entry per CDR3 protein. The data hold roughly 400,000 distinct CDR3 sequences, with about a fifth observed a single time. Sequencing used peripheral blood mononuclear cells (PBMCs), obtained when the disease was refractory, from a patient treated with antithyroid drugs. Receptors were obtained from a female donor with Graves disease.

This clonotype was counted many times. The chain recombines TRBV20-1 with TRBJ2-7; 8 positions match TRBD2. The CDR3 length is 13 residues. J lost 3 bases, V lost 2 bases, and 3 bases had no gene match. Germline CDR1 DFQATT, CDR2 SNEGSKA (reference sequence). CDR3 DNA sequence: TGCAGTGCTAGACTAGCGGGCTTCTACGAGCAGTACTTC. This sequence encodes CSARLAGFYEQYF.

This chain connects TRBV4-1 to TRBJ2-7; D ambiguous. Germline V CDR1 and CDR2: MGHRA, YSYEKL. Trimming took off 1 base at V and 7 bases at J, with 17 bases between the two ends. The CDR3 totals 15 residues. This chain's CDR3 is CASSQAPPGPREQYF. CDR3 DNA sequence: TGCGCCAGCAGCCAAGCCCCCCCCGGGCCACGGGAGCAGTACTTC.

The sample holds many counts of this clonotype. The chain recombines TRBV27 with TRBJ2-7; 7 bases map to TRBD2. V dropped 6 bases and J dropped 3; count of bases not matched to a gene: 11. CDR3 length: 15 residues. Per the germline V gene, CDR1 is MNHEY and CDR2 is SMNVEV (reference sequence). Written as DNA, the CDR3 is TGTGCCAGCAGCTCTTTCCTAGCGGCAAACTACGAGCAGTACTTC. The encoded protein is CASSSFLAANYEQYF.

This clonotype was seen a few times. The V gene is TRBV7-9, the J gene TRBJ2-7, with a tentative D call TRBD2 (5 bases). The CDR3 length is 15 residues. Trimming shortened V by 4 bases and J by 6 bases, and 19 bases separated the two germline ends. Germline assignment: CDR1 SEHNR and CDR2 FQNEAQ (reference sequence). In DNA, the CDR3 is TGTGCCAGCAGCTCCCGCTCGGAGCCCCTAGCCGAGCAGTACTTC. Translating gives CASSSRSEPLAEQYF.

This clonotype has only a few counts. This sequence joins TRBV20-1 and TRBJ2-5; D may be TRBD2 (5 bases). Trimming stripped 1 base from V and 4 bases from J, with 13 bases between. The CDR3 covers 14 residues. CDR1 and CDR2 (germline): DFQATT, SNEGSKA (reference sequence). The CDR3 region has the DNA TGCAGTGCTAGAGGGCCGGGGTCGGCAGAGACCCAGTACTTC. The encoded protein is CSARGPGSAETQYF.

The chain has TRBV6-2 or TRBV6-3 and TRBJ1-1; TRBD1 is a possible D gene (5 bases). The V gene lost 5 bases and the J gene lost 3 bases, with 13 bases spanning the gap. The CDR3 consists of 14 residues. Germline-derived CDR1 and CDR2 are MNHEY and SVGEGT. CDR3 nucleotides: TGTGCCAGCAGTACCAGGGAGGAGGACACTGAAGCTTTCTTT. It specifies CASSTREEDTEAFF.

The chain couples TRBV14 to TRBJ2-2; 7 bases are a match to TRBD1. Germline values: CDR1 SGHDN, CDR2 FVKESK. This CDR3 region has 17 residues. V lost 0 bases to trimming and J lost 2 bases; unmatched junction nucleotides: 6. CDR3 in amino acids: CASSQEGDSANTGELFF. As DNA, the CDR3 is TGTGCCAGCAGCCAAGAGGGGGACAGTGCAAACACCGGGGAGCTGTTTTTT.

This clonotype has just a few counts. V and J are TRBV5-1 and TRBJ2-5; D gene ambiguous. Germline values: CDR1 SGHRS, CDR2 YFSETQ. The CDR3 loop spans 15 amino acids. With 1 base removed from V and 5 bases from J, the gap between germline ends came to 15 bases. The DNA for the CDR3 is TGCGCCAGCAGCTTGAACTGGAATGGATGGGAGACCCAGTACTTC. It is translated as CASSLNWNGWETQYF.

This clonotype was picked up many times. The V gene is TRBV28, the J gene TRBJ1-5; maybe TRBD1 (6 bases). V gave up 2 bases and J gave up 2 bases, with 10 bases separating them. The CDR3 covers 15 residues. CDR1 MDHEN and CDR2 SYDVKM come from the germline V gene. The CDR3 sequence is CASSLTGTGNQPQHF. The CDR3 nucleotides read TGTGCCAGCAGTTTAACAGGGACGGGCAATCAGCCCCAGCATTTT.

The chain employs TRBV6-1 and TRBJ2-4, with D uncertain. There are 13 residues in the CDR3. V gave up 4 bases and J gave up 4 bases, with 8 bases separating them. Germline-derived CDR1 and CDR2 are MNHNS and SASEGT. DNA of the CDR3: TGTGCCAGCAGTGGGCTGGGGAAAAACATTCAGTACTTC. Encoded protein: CASSGLGKNIQYF.

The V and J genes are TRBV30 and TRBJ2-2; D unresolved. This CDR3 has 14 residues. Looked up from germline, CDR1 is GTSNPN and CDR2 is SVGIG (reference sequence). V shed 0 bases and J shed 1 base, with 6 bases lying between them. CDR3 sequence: CAWSVRQNTGELFF. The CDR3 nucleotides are TGTGCCTGGAGTGTACGACAGAACACCGGGGAGCTGTTTTTT. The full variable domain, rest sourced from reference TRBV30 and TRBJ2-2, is SQTIHQWPATLVQPVGSPLSLECTVEGTSNPNLYWYRQAAGRGLQLLFYSVGIGQISSEVPQNLSASRPQDRQFILSSKKLLLSDSGFYLCAWSVRQNTGELFFGEGSRLTVL.

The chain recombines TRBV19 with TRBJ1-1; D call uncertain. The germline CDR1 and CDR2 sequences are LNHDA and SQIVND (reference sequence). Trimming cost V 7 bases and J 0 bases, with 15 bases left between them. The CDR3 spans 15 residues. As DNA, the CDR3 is TGTGCCAGTACCCGGGCCCGAGAACTGAACACTGAAGCTTTCTTT. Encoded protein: CASTRARELNTEAFF.

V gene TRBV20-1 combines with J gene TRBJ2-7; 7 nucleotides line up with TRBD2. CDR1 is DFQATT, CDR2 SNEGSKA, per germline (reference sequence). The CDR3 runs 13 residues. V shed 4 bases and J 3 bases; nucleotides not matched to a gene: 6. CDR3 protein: CSATGLADYEQYF. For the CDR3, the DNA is TGCAGTGCTACCGGTCTAGCGGACTACGAGCAGTACTTC.

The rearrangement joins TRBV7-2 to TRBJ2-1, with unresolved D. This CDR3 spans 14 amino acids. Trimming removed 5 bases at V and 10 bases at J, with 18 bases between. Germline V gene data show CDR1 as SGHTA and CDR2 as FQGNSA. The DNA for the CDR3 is TGTGCCAGCAGCCCAAGGCTGGAGCGCGCCGAGCAGTTCTTC. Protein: CASSPRLERAEQFF.